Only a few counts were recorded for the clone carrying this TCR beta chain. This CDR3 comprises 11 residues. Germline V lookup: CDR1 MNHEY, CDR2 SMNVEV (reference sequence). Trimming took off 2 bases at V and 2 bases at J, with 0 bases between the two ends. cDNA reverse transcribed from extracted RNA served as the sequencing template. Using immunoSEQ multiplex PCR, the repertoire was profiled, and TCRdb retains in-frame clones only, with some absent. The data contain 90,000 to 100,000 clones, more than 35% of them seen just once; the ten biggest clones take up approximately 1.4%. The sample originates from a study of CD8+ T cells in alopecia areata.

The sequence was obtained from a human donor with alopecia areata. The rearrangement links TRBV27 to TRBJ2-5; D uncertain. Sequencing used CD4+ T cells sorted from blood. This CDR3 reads CASSLQETQYF. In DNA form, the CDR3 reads TGTGCCAGCAGTTTACAAGAGACCCAGTACTTC.